Listed below are T cell receptor beta chains from one sample, sequenced in a study of OX40 agonist ivuxolimab in advanced cancers. Using immunoSEQ multiplex PCR, the repertoire was profiled, and TCRdb retains in-frame clones only, with some absent. Of tens of thousands of clones listed, 82% are singletons. The sample here was CD4+ or CD8+ T cells sorted from blood, taken in a trial of the OX40 agonist ivuxolimab. The receptors were sampled from an adult with an advanced solid tumor such as melanoma, head and neck, liver or kidney cancer. CDR3s include the opening cysteine and the closing phenylalanine or tryptophan. D genes are given only for firm matches. Clone size, where shown, is once, few, many, or a class for clones that have expanded.

V gene	J gene	CDR3 length	D gene	clone size	CDR3 DNA	CDR3 protein
TRBV6-4	TRBJ2-5	14	.	.	TGTGCCAGCAGTGTGGATAGCGGACAAGAGACCCAGTACTTC	CASSVDSGQETQYF
TRBV28	TRBJ1-3	18	TRBD1	.	TGTGCCAGCAGTCCTCCACACGGGCAGGGGGTCTCTGGAAACACCATATATTTT	CASSPPHGQGVSGNTIYF
TRBV7-2	TRBJ2-7	16	TRBD2	.	TGTGCCAGCAGCTTACGTCTAGCGGGGGGATCCTACGAGCAGTACTTC	CASSLRLAGGSYEQYF
TRBV7-3	TRBJ2-3	17	TRBD2	.	TGTGCCAGCAGCTTAGGACTAGCGGGGGGGACCACAGATACGCAGTATTTT	CASSLGLAGGTTDTQYF
TRBV7-3	TRBJ1-5	16	TRBD1	once	TGTGCCAGCAGCTCGCTCCGGGACAGGGCTGGACAGCCCCAGCATTTT	CASSSLRDRAGQPQHF
TRBV7-3	TRBJ2-2	16	TRBD2	.	TGTGCCAGCAGCGCCGCTAGCGGGAGGGCCCCCGGGGAGCTGTTTTTT	CASSAASGRAPGELFF
TRBV28	TRBJ2-7	15	TRBD1	.	TGTGCCAGCAGTGTTCCGGGACAGGGGCAATACGAGCAGTACTTC	CASSVPGQGQYEQYF
TRBV19	TRBJ1-1	16	TRBD1	.	TGTGCCAGTAGTCATGACAGGGGGAATGTGGACACTGAAGCTTTCTTT	CASSHDRGNVDTEAFF
TRBV5-6	TRBJ2-5	15	.	.	TGTGCCAGCAGCTTAGGGGGACACCTCCAAGAGACCCAGTACTTC	CASSLGGHLQETQYF
TRBV2	TRBJ2-7	16	TRBD1	.	TGTGCCAGCAGTCTTTCCTCAGGGGGTAACCCCTACGAGCAGTACTTC	CASSLSSGGNPYEQYF
TRBV7-8	TRBJ2-6	15	.	.	TGTGCCAGCAGCTTAGGTTTATCTGGGGCCAACGTCCTGACTTTC	CASSLGLSGANVLTF
TRBV19	TRBJ2-7	15	TRBD2	.	TGTGCCAGTAGTACCACTAGCGGGAGCAGCTACGAGCAGTACTTC	CASSTTSGSSYEQYF
TRBV6-1	TRBJ2-1	16	TRBD2	once	TGTGCCAGCAGTGAAGCGGGACTAGCGGGGGGGCCCTCTCAGTTCTTC	CASSEAGLAGGPSQFF
TRBV14	TRBJ1-2	17	TRBD1	few	TGTGCCAGCAGCCGAGCCTGGGACAGGGAAAGAAACTATGGCTACACCTTC	CASSRAWDRERNYGYTF
TRBV5-8	TRBJ2-1	13	TRBD1	.	TGTGCCAGCAGTAGGGGACAGCTCAATGAGCAGTTCTTC	CASSRGQLNEQFF
TRBV5-1	TRBJ1-4	15	.	.	TGCGCCAGCAGCTTAATGGATGCAACTAATGAAAAACTGTTTTTT	CASSLMDATNEKLFF
TRBV7-6	TRBJ2-7	14	.	.	TGTGCCAGCAGCTTACAGGACGCTCACTACGAGCAGTACTTC	CASSLQDAHYEQYF
TRBV5-4	TRBJ2-3	16	TRBD2	.	TGTGCCAGCAGCGTCAAGACTAGCGGGGGAGCAGATACGCAGTATTTT	CASSVKTSGGADTQYF